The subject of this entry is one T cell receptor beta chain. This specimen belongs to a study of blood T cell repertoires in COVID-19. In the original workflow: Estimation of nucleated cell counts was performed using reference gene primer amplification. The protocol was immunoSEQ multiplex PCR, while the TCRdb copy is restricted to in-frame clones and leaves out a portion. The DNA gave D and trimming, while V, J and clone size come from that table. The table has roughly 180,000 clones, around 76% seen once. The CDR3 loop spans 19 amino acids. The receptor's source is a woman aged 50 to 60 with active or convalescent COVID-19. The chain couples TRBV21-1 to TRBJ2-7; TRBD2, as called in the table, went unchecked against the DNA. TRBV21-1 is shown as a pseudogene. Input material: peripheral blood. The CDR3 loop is CASSKGGGGLAGVKHEQYF. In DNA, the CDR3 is TGTGCCAGCAGCAAAGGTGGGGGGGGACTAGCGGGAGTTAAGCACGAGCAGTACTTC.